The 11 T cell receptor beta chains in this list originate from one sample, sequenced in a study of early T cells in non-severe SARS-CoV-2 infection. TCRdb independently ran MiXCR on the 5' RACE reads; one entry per CDR3 protein. The data contain about 48,000 distinct CDR3 sequences, about 7.8% of them singletons. Sequenced material: whole blood. The receptors were sampled from an adult who was a healthcare worker with PCR-confirmed SARS-CoV-2 infection or an uninfected control (not recorded which).

This clonotype was seen many times. This chain joins TRBV20-1 and TRBJ2-4; 10 bases map to TRBD2. This CDR3 has 14 residues. V lost 6 bases, J lost 3 bases, and 5 bases stayed unmatched. Germline V gene sequence: CDR1 DFQATT, CDR2 SNEGSKA (reference sequence). The CDR3 sequence is CSAPSGGVKNIQYF. CDR3 DNA: TGCAGTGCCCCTAGCGGGGGAGTCAAAAACATTCAGTACTTC.

This clonotype was detected many times. This sequence joins TRBV6-6 and TRBJ2-7; D may match TRBD1 or TRBD2 (5 bases each). The CDR3 is 15 amino acids. Trimming pared 6 bases from V and 2 bases from J, leaving 17 bases between. The germline V gene has CDR1 MNHNY and CDR2 SVGAGI (reference sequence). In nucleotides, the CDR3 is TGTGCCAGCAGATCCGACTCGGGACGGACCTACGAGCAGTACTTC. Translation gives CASRSDSGRTYEQYF.

This clonotype was seen at least ten times. V is TRBV30 and J is TRBJ1-2; D possibly corresponds to TRBD1 (5 bases). This CDR3 spans 16 amino acids. Germline CDR1 GTSNPN, CDR2 SVGIG (reference sequence). V was cut by 3 bases and J by 4 bases, with 21 bases left in between. The CDR3 loop reads CAWSTPLGARAYGYTF. Written as DNA, the CDR3 is TGTGCCTGGAGCACTCCTCTAGGGGCGCGGGCCTATGGCTACACCTTC.

This clonotype came up many times. V is TRBV12-3 or TRBV12-4 and J is TRBJ2-2; D is unresolved. This CDR3 is 15 amino acids long. Trimming stripped 6 bases from V and 2 bases from J, with 13 bases between. The CDR3 sequence: CASSQDRLNTGELFF. CDR3 DNA: TGTGCCAGCAGCCAAGACCGACTTAACACCGGGGAGCTGTTTTTT.

This sequence joins TRBV5-8 and TRBJ1-2, with a possible D match to TRBD1 (6 bases). The CDR3 runs 17 residues. Trimming cost V 0 bases and J 3 bases, with 18 bases left between them. Germline-derived CDR1 and CDR2 are SGHTS and YDEGEE. CDR3 nucleotide sequence: TGTGCCAGCAGCTTGGCGGGACATTCATCGGGGCACTATGGCTACACCTTC. Encoded protein: CASSLAGHSSGHYGYTF.

This clonotype was recorded many times. This chain connects TRBV27 to TRBJ2-7, with TRBD1 identical over 10 bases. V lost 7 bases, J lost 0 bases, and 9 bases stayed unmatched. The CDR3 is made up of 16 amino acids. Germline values: CDR1 MNHEY, CDR2 SMNVEV (reference sequence). The CDR3 reads CASIKSGTGVSYEQYF. DNA of the CDR3: TGTGCCAGCATAAAGTCCGGGACAGGGGTCTCCTACGAGCAGTACTTC.

CDR3 DNA: TGTGCCAGCAGTTACGAGGTCGTAGGCGATAGCAATCAGCCCCAGCATTTT. Translated, it gives CASSYEVVGDSNQPQHF. V and J are TRBV6-6 and TRBJ1-5; D unclear. Trimming stripped 2 bases from V and 0 bases from J, with 14 bases between. The CDR3 contains 17 residues. Germline V lookup: CDR1 MNHNY, CDR2 SVGAGI (reference sequence).

The chain combines TRBV6-5 with TRBJ2-5; D unresolved. Between the trimmed V and J ends, which lost 0 bases and 4 bases, there was a span of 9 bases. CDR3 size: 14 residues. Germline V gene data show CDR1 as MNHEY and CDR2 as SVGAGI. The chain's CDR3 is CASSYSLGAETQYF. CDR3 coding DNA: TGTGCCAGCAGTTACTCTCTAGGCGCAGAGACCCAGTACTTC.

This clonotype has a handful of counts. The genes are TRBV5-1 and TRBJ2-3; 10 bases fit TRBD1. J was trimmed by 7 bases and V by 4 bases; bases with no gene match: 6. In germline, CDR1 is SGHRS, CDR2 YFSETQ. The CDR3 runs to 14 residues. The chain's CDR3 is CASSTGQGPHTQYF. CDR3 DNA sequence: TGCGCCAGCAGCACGGGACAGGGGCCACATACGCAGTATTTT. The whole variable domain, filled in from reference TRBV5-1 and TRBJ2-3, reads KAGVTQTPRYLIKTRGQQVTLSCSPISGHRSVSWYQQTPGQGLQFLFEYFSETQRNKGNFPGRFSGRQFSNSRSEMNVSTLELGDSALYLCASSTGQGPHTQYFGPGTRLTVL.

This clonotype was counted ten times or more. V usage is TRBV15 and J usage is TRBJ1-4; D unresolved. Germline V gives CDR1 LNHNV, CDR2 YYDKDF (reference sequence). V lost 3 bases to trimming and J lost 4 bases, with 3 bases between them. This CDR3 spans 12 amino acids. The CDR3 bases are TGTGCCACCAGCAGGCTTAATGAAAAACTGTTTTTT. Its translation is CATSRLNEKLFF.

V and J are TRBV6-6 and TRBJ1-2, with 8 positions matching TRBD1. J gave up 3 bases and V 7 bases, and 4 bases lay outside the gene matches. From germline, CDR1 is MNHNY and CDR2 SVGAGI (reference sequence). This CDR3 contains 13 residues. The CDR3 DNA is TGTGCCAGCACTCAACAGGGGGACTATGGCTACACCTTC. Residues: CASTQQGDYGYTF.